This T cell receptor (beta chain) was identified during a study of resident and recirculating memory T cells in vitiligo. On the study more broadly: No cells were sorted; samples were homogenized just before genomic DNA extraction. General study results and limits: Non-conserved TCRs across sites and patients suggested distinct clones per lesion. No unique dominant TCR clone was found in vitiligo lesions.

Details on this clone: As yet, its antigen is unknown.

Patients had received no treatment within the previous three months. Germline V lookup: CDR1 LGHNA, CDR2 YSLEER. This CDR3 is 15 amino acids long. Trimming took off 2 bases at V and 3 bases at J, with 11 bases between the two ends. TCRdb's copy holds only in-frame clones and misses some; the assay was immunoSEQ multiplex PCR. The sample has 55,000 to 75,000 clones, roughly 92% seen once. This TCR was recovered from a male donor with vitiligo. The chain joins TRBV4-3 to TRBJ2-1; the D gene is possibly TRBD1 (6 bases). The material sequenced was blood. The CDR3 bases are TGCGCCAGCAGCCAACAGGGGTACTTCTACAATGAGCAGTTCTTC. Translated, it gives CASSQQGYFYNEQFF.